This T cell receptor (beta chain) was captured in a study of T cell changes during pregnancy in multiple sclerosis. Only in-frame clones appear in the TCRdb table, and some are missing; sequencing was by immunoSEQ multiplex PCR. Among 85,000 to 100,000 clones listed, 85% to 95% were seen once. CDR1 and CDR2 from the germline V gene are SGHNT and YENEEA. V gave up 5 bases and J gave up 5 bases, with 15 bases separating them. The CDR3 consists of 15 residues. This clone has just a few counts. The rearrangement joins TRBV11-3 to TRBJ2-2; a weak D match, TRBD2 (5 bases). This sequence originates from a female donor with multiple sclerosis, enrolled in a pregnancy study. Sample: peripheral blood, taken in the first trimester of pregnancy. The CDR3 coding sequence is TGTGCCAGCAGCAGTAGCGCGTGGGGAACCGGGGAGCTGTTTTTT. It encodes CASSSSAWGTGELFF.